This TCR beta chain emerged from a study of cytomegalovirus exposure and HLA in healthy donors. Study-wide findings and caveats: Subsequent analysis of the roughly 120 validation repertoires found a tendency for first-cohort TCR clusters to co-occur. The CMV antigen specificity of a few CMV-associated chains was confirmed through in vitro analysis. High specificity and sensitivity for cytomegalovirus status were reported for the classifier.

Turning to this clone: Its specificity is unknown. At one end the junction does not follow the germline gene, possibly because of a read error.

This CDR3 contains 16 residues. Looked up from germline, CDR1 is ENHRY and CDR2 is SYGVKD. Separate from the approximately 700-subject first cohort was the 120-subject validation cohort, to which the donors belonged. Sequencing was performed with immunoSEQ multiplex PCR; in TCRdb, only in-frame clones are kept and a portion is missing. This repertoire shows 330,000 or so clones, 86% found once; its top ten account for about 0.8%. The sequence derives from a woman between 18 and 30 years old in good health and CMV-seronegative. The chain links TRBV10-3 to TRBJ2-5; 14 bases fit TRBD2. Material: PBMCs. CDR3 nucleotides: TGTGCCATCAGTGAGTCTGCGGGACTAGCGGGAGAGGCCCAGTACTTC. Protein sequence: CAISESAGLAGEAQYF.